What follows are 7 T cell receptor beta chains derived from one specimen sequenced in a study of T cell repertoires in cytomegalovirus infection. Their cognate antigens are unknown. TCRdb re-analysed the reads in MiXCR, keeping a single row per CDR3 protein. The sample lists about 78,000 distinct CDR3 sequences, around 40% occurring once. The starting material was CD8+ T cells from cultured PBMCs, obtained from culture after CMV antigen stimulation. All receptors derive from a human donor in good health (CMV status not recorded). Some clones in this sample may be carry-over from other donors' samples.

This clonotype has a handful of counts. The chain has TRBV28 and TRBJ2-3, with a weak D call TRBD2 (7 bases). The ends were cut back, 5 bases at V and 0 bases at J, with 18 bases in the middle. Looked up from germline, CDR1 is MDHEN and CDR2 is SYDVKM. The CDR3 has 17 amino acids. The CDR3 here is CASSGGAGSPSTDTQYF. The CDR3, as DNA: TGTGCCAGCAGTGGGGGGGCGGGTTCCCCTAGCACAGATACGCAGTATTTT.

The table lists this clonotype with a few counts. The rearrangement joins TRBV27 to TRBJ1-6; the D gene is possibly TRBD1 (6 bases). There are 15 residues in the CDR3. CDR1 and CDR2 (germline): MNHEY, SMNVEV (reference sequence). V gave up 7 bases and J gave up 0 bases, with 10 bases separating them. The CDR3 nucleotides are TGTGCCAGCACAACAGGGACCTCCTATAATTCACCCCTCCACTTT. Translation gives CASTTGTSYNSPLHF.

This clonotype was counted many times. The chain carries TRBV6-1 and TRBJ1-3; D not resolved. V lost 5 bases and J 0 bases, leaving 8 bases between the germline ends. Germline values: CDR1 MNHNS, CDR2 SASEGT. The CDR3 is made up of 14 amino acids. Here the CDR3 reads CASSQQYSGNTIYF. CDR3 coding DNA: TGTGCCAGCAGTCAACAGTACTCTGGAAACACCATATATTTT.

The CDR3, as DNA: TGTGCCAGCAGCTCATCTTGGTTCTCTGAAGCTTTCTTT. Its protein product is CASSSSWFSEAFF. This chain uses TRBV7-6 with TRBJ1-1, with no clear D. This CDR3 has 13 residues. Germline loops: CDR1 SGHVS, CDR2 FNYEAQ. Trimming shortened V by 4 bases and J by 6 bases, and 12 bases separated the two germline ends.

The genes are TRBV4-3 and TRBJ1-1, with D hard to call. The germline V gene encodes CDR1 LGHNA and CDR2 YSLEER. CDR3 length: 15 residues. V lost 0 bases and J lost 3, with 11 bases in between. The CDR3 sequence: CASSQDPGGYTEAFF. DNA of the CDR3: TGCGCCAGCAGCCAAGATCCGGGAGGATACACTGAAGCTTTCTTT.

This clonotype was observed a handful of times. V gene TRBV7-6 combines with J gene TRBJ2-1; no reliable D call. Germline assignment: CDR1 SGHVS and CDR2 FNYEAQ. The CDR3 sequence is 16 residues long. Trimming removed 5 bases from V and 2 bases from J, with 16 bases in between. The CDR3 sequence is CASSHRGRLAYNEQFF. DNA for the CDR3: TGTGCCAGCAGCCACCGAGGTCGCTTGGCCTACAATGAGCAGTTCTTC.

The J gene is TRBJ2-7, the V gene TRBV7-4, with D maybe TRBD2 (5 bases). CDR3 length: 15 amino acids. Germline V gene sequence: CDR1 SGHVT, CDR2 SQSDAQ. The V end was cut by 1 base, the J end by 4 bases, with 14 bases between. The CDR3 coding sequence is TGTGCCAGCAGCTTAGTTGCGGGTCGGGAATACGAGCAGTACTTC. It specifies CASSLVAGREYEQYF. The variable domain in full, completed from reference TRBV7-4 and TRBJ2-7, reads GAGVSQSPRYKVAKRGRDVALRCDSISGHVTLYWYRQTLGQGSEVLTYSQSDAQRDKSGRPSGRFSAERPERSVSTLKIQRTEQGDSAVYLCASSLVAGREYEQYFGPGTRLTVT.